A selection of T cell receptor beta chains follows, all from one sample in a study of radiotherapy plus CTLA-4 blockade in lung cancer. Libraries were prepared by immunoSEQ multiplex PCR; TCRdb keeps only in-frame clonotypes and omits some of them. In the table there are roughly 80,000 clones, about 78% of which are singletons. This sample comprised peripheral blood, obtained from a patient treated with radiotherapy plus ipilimumab. All receptors come from a human donor with non-small cell lung cancer who had a partial response to radiotherapy plus ipilimumab. Some clones in this sample may be carry-over from other donors' samples. Both conserved end residues are part of each CDR3. A D gene is named only where the DNA matches it firmly. Size is stated for part of the rows, as once, few or many counts, or as a class when the clone is expanded.

>NA|TRBJ2-3|TRBV28|NA
TGTGCCAGCATCCAGGGGAGCACAGATACGCAGTATTTT
CASIQGSTDTQYF
>NA|TRBJ2-2|TRBV2|NA
TGTGCCAGCAGCTTGCCCGCTACAGGGTTGGGCGAAGGGGAGCTGTTTTTT
CASSLPATGLGEGELFF
>NA|TRBJ2-7|TRBV6-5|NA
TGTGCCAGCAGTTACTTCCAGGGGGGATACGAGCAGTACTTC
CASSYFQGGYEQYF
>NA|TRBJ1-1|TRBV19|TRBD1
TGTGCCAGTACCCACGGGACAGGGGGTATGAACACTGAAGCTTTCTTT
CASTHGTGGMNTEAFF
>NA|TRBJ1-1|TRBV9|TRBD1
TGTGCCAGCAGCGCAGGGACAGGGGGCTTGGACACTGAAGCTTTCTTT
CASSAGTGGLDTEAFF
>NA|TRBJ1-2|TRBV13|TRBD1
TGTGCCAGCAGCTTGTCAGGGGGTCGCTATGGCTACACCTTC
CASSLSGGRYGYTF
>NA|TRBJ2-3|TRBV19|TRBD1
TGTGCCAGTACCCCGGGACAGCTCTTTGATACGCAGTATTTT
CASTPGQLFDTQYF
>NA|TRBJ1-2|TRBV27|NA
TGTGCCAGCAGGGCGGGGATCTATGGCTACACCTTC
CASRAGIYGYTF
>NA|TRBJ1-1|TRBV18|TRBD1
TGTGCCAGCTCCCCCCCCCAGACAGGGAATGAAGCTTTCTTT
CASSPPQTGNEAFF
>NA|TRBJ2-5|TRBV10-3|NA
TGTGCCATCAAAGGCATAGGGGATGCGCAGTACTTC
CAIKGIGDAQYF
>NA|TRBJ2-7|TRBV9|TRBD1
TGTGCCAGCAGCCCTCGGACAGGGGGTGTCTACGAGCAGTACTTC
CASSPRTGGVYEQYF
>NA|TRBJ1-4|TRBV27|TRBD1
TGTGCCAGCAGTTTATCCTCGGTGATAGGGACAGGGGGCATCGCTAATGAAAAACTGTTTTTT
CASSLSSVIGTGGIANEKLFF
>NA|TRBJ2-7|TRBV25-1|NA
TGTGCCAGCAGTGCCGCTATCGGGGTCCCCTACGAGCAGTACTTC
CASSAAIGVPYEQYF
>NA|TRBJ2-3|TRBV10-1|NA
TGCGCCAGCAGTGAGTCGAGGGAGCCCACAGATACGCAGTATTTT
CASSESREPTDTQYF
>NA|TRBJ2-3|TRBV6-1|TRBD2
TGTGCCAGCAGTGCCGAGCGGGGGGGCAGGGATACGCAGTATTTT
CASSAERGGRDTQYF
>NA|TRBJ1-4|TRBV6-5|NA
TGTGCCAGCGGAGGAAATAATGAAAAACTGTTTTTT
CASGGNNEKLFF
>NA|TRBJ1-5|TRBV2|TRBD1
TGTGCCAGCCAAAGACAGGGACATAGCAATCAGCCCCAGCATTTT
CASQRQGHSNQPQHF
>NA|TRBJ2-2|TRBV6-5|NA
TGTGCCAGCAGTTACTCGGTTCTCTGGGCCACCGGGGAGCTGTTTTTT
CASSYSVLWATGELFF
>NA|TRBJ1-1|TRBV20-1|NA
TGCAGTGCTTGGGCATCGGTTGCCGCTTTCTTT
CSAWASVAAFF
>NA|TRBJ1-5|TRBV6-6|NA
TGTGCCAGCACGGGATCTACGCCCCAGCATTTT
CASTGSTPQHF
>few|TRBJ2-1|TRBV4-1|TRBD1
TGCGCCAGCAGCCGGGACAGGGGCAATGAGCAGTTCTTC
CASSRDRGNEQFF
>NA|TRBJ2-7|TRBV6-6|TRBD2
TGTGCCAGCAGTGGACTAGCGGGAGACGAGCAGTACTTC
CASSGLAGDEQYF
>NA|TRBJ2-1|TRBV7-3|NA
TGTGCCAGCAGCTTATACTTGACTAGCTCCTACAATGAGCAGTTCTTC
CASSLYLTSSYNEQFF
>NA|TRBJ2-1|TRBV5-5|NA
TGTGCCAGCAGCGGGGCTTTGATCAGCCACAATGAGCAGTTCTTC
CASSGALISHNEQFF
>NA|TRBJ1-2|TRBV4-3|NA
TGCGCCAGCAGCTCCGAACTCAACAGGGAGTTTAACTATGGCTACACCTTC
CASSSELNREFNYGYTF
>NA|TRBJ2-3|TRBV9|TRBD1
TGTGCCAGCAGCATCGGACAGGGATACACAGATACGCAGTATTTT
CASSIGQGYTDTQYF
>NA|TRBJ1-3|TRBV4-3|NA
TGCGCCAGCAGCCAAGCCCCCGGACAGAAATTTGGAAACACCATATATTTT
CASSQAPGQKFGNTIYF
>NA|TRBJ1-5|TRBV6-6|TRBD1
TGTGCCAGCAGGAACAGACAGGGATGGCAGCCCCAGCATTTT
CASRNRQGWQPQHF
>NA|TRBJ2-5|TRBV7-9|TRBD1
TGTGCCAGCAGCTCTCGACAGGGGCAAGAGACCCAGTACTTC
CASSSRQGQETQYF
>NA|TRBJ2-7|TRBV11-2|NA
TGTGCCAGCAGCTTACGGGGGACCTTTCTCTACGAGCAGTACTTC
CASSLRGTFLYEQYF
>once|TRBJ2-5|TRBV11-2|TRBD1
TGTGCCAGCAGCCCGTACACAGGGGGCGTAGAGACCCAGTACTTC
CASSPYTGGVETQYF
>NA|TRBJ2-3|TRBV5-4|NA
TGTGCCAGCAGCGGGTGGAGAGATACGCAGTATTTT
CASSGWRDTQYF
>NA|TRBJ2-2|TRBV7-2|TRBD1
TGTGCCAGCAGCGCAACAGGGGTAATGACCGGGGAGCTGTTTTTT
CASSATGVMTGELFF
>NA|TRBJ1-6|TRBV2|NA
TGTGCCAGCAGTGAAGGAGGGTTCCCCTCCTATAATTCACCCCTCCACTTT
CASSEGGFPSYNSPLHF
>once|TRBJ1-2|TRBV18|TRBD1
TGTGCCAGCTCACCAAACTTCGGACAGGGGAACTATGGCTACACCTTC
CASSPNFGQGNYGYTF
>NA|TRBJ1-2|TRBV4-1|NA
TGCGCCAGCAGCCAAAATATCGACAGTCAATTCTATGGCTACACCTTC
CASSQNIDSQFYGYTF
>once|TRBJ2-7|TRBV28|NA
TGTGCCAGCAGTTTTCCCCTAGCTCGATCCTACGAGCAGTACTTC
CASSFPLARSYEQYF
>NA|TRBJ1-5|TRBV7-3|NA
TGTGCCAGCAGCTTATCTCCGACAAATCAGCCCCAGCATTTT
CASSLSPTNQPQHF
>NA|TRBJ1-1|TRBV6-1|TRBD1
TGTGCCAGTCAGACAGGGGGCTCAATGAACACTGAAGCTTTCTTT
CASQTGGSMNTEAFF
>NA|TRBJ1-6|TRBV7-2|NA
TGTGCCAGCAGCTTGGGGAGAAGCAATTCACCCCTCCACTTT
CASSLGRSNSPLHF
>NA|TRBJ1-2|TRBV11-3|NA
TGTGCCAGCAGCTTTAGAGGAACCGATGGCTACACCTTC
CASSFRGTDGYTF
>NA|TRBJ2-7|TRBV6-4|NA
TGTGCCAGCAGTGACCCCCGCAGGATCTACGAGCAGTACTTC
CASSDPRRIYEQYF
>few|TRBJ1-1|TRBV6-6|TRBD1
TGTGCCAGCAAGAATCCCGGGACAGGGGGGAACACTGAAGCTTTCTTT
CASKNPGTGGNTEAFF
>NA|TRBJ2-5|TRBV14|NA
TGTGCCAGCAGCCAAGGTCTAAGTCCCCAAGAGACCCAGTACTTC
CASSQGLSPQETQYF
>few|TRBJ1-2|TRBV11-3|NA
TGTGCCAGCAGCTTGGGCAGTACTAACTATGGCTACACCTTC
CASSLGSTNYGYTF
>NA|TRBJ2-3|TRBV6-5|NA
TGTGCCAGCAGTTATGGGGGGTTAAATACGCAGTATTTT
CASSYGGLNTQYF
>once|TRBJ1-5|TRBV7-9|NA
TGTGCCAGCAGCCCTGGAGGAAACCGGCCCCAGCATTTT
CASSPGGNRPQHF
>NA|TRBJ2-5|TRBV11-3|NA
TGTGCCAGCAGCCGAGGGGGTTCGGAAGAGACCCAGTACTTC
CASSRGGSEETQYF